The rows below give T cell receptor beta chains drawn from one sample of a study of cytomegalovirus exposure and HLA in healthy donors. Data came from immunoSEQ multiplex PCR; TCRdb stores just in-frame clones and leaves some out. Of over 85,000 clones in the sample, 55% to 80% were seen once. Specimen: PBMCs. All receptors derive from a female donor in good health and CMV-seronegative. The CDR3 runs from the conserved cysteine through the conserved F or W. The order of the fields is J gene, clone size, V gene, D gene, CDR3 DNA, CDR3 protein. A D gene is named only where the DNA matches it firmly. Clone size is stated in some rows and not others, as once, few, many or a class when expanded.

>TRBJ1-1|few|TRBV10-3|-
TGTGCCATCAGTGAGTTTATGAACACTGAAGCTTTCTTT
CAISEFMNTEAFF
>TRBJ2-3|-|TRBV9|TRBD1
TGTGCCAGCAGCCCCCAGGACCCCTCGTACAGGGGGCTGGGAGATACGCAGTATTTT
CASSPQDPSYRGLGDTQYF
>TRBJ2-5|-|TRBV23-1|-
TGCGCCAGCAGTCAATCGAGGGCCCGGAAGGACCAAGAGACCCAGTACTTC
CASSQSRARKDQETQYF
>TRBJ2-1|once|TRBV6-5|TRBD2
TGTGCCAGCAGTTACTCGAGGGGACTAGCATTGAATGAGCAGTTCTTC
CASSYSRGLALNEQFF
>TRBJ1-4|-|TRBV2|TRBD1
TGTGCCAGCTCCGGGAGACAGGGGATTACAACTAATGAAAAACTGTTTTTT
CASSGRQGITTNEKLFF
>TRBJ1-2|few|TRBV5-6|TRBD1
TGTGCCAGCAGCTTGGGACAGGGGTTTGGCTACACCTTC
CASSLGQGFGYTF
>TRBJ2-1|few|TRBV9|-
TGTGCCAGCAACCTAGGGACTTTTCACAATGAGCAGTTCTTC
CASNLGTFHNEQFF
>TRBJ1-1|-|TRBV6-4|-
TGTGCCAGCAGGAAGAGAAGAGGTGAAGCTTTCTTT
CASRKRRGEAFF
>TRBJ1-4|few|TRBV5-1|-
TGCGCCAGCAGCTTGGAAGGATCGGGTGAAAAACTGTTTTTT
CASSLEGSGEKLFF
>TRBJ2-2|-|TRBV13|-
TGTGCCAGCAGTCCTGGGAGAACCGGGGAGCTGTTTTTT
CASSPGRTGELFF
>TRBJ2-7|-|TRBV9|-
TGTGCCAGCAGCGCCCCCGGGACTCCCTACGAGCAGTACTTC
CASSAPGTPYEQYF
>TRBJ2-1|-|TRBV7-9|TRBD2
TGTGCCAGCAGCTCAGGGACTAGTCTAGTCCTCCCGTTCTTC
CASSSGTSLVLPFF
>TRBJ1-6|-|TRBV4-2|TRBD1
TGTGCCAGCAGCCTTGGACAGGGCGATAATTCACCCCTCCACTTT
CASSLGQGDNSPLHF
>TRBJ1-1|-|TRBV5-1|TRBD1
TGCGCCAGCAGCCGGGGCGCCGGGACAGGGGAAATTGTCACTGAAGCTTTCTTT
CASSRGAGTGEIVTEAFF
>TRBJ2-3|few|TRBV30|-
TGTGCCTGGAGCCTGGGACTCCGCCACGATACGCAGTATTTT
CAWSLGLRHDTQYF
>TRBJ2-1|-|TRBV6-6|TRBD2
TGTGCCAGCAGTTACTCGGGGCTAGCGGGAAAAAATGAGCAGTTCTTC
CASSYSGLAGKNEQFF
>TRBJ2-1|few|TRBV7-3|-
TGTGCCAGCAGTTCGACTATCTTAAATGAGCAGTTCTTC
CASSSTILNEQFF
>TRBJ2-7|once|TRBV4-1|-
TGCGCCAGCAGCCAAGGGGTGGGACACCTCTACGAGCAGTACTTC
CASSQGVGHLYEQYF
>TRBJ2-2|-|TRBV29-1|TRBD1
TGCAGCGTTGACCCCGGGACAGGGTCTGACGGGGAGCTGTTTTTT
CSVDPGTGSDGELFF
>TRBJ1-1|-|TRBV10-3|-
TGTGCCATCAGTGAGTCCCCGAGGCAGCCGAACACTGAAGCTTTCTTT
CAISESPRQPNTEAFF
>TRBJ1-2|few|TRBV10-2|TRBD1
TGCGCCAGCAGTTGGACAGGGGCGCAGGCGGCTGGCTACACCTTC
CASSWTGAQAAGYTF
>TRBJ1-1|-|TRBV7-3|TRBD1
TGTGCCAGCAGGAAGGAGGGGGCTGGAAACACTGAAGCTTTCTTT
CASRKEGAGNTEAFF
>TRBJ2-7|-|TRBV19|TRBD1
TGTGCCAGTAGTCCAACCTTACGGACAGGCAACGAGCAGTACTTC
CASSPTLRTGNEQYF
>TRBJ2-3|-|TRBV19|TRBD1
TGTGCCAGTAGTAGAAGACAGGGTCCTAGCACAGATACGCAGTATTTT
CASSRRQGPSTDTQYF
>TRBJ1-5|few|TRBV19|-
TGTGCCAGTAGTTGGACAACTGATCAGCCCCAGCATTTT
CASSWTTDQPQHF
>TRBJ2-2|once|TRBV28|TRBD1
TGTGCCAGCAGTTCCCCTGGACAGGGGGCCGGCAGGACGAACACCGGGGAGCTGTTTTTT
CASSSPGQGAGRTNTGELFF
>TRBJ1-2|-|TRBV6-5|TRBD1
TGTGCCAGCAGTACCGGGACAGGGGGCTTCGGCTACACCTTC
CASSTGTGGFGYTF
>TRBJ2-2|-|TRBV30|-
TGTGCCTGGAGTATCGGGGGAAGCTTCGGGGAGCTGTTTTTT
CAWSIGGSFGELFF
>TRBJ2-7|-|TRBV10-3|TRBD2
TGTGCCATCAGTGAGGGGTGGCGGGGGGGCTCCTACGAGCAGTACTTC
CAISEGWRGGSYEQYF
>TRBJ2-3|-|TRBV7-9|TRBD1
TGTGCCAGCAGCCGACAGGGGGCTGCAGATACGCAGTATTTT
CASSRQGAADTQYF
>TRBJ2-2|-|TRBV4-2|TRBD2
TGTGCCAGCGGACTAGCGGGGAACACCGGGGAGCTGTTTTTT
CASGLAGNTGELFF
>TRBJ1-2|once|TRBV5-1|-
TGCGCCAGCAGCTTGGCCGGGAGGGGTAGCGGGGGCTACACCTTC
CASSLAGRGSGGYTF
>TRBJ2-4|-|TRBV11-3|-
TGTGCCAGCAGCCCGACTCCGGGCATTCAGTACTTC
CASSPTPGIQYF
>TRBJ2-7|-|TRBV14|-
TGTGCCAGCAGCCAAGGAGGTCTTCCCTACGAGCAGTACTTC
CASSQGGLPYEQYF
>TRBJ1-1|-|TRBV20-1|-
TGCAGTGCCCCCAGGTGGGCTGAAGCTTTCTTT
CSAPRWAEAFF
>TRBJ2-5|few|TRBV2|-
TGTGCCAGCAGGGAGGTGGCAGAGACCCAGTACTTC
CASREVAETQYF
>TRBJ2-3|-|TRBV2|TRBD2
TGTGCCAGCAGAAGGACTAGCGGGGGAGATACGCAGTATTTT
CASRRTSGGDTQYF
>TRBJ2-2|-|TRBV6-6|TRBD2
TGTGCCAGTCACGGGGGGGCCCTCGGCGGGGAGCTGTTTTTT
CASHGGALGGELFF
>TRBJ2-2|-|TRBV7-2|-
TGTGCCAGCAGCTTATTTGCAGGGGACACCGGGGAGCTGTTTTTT
CASSLFAGDTGELFF
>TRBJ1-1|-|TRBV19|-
TGTGCCAGTAGTCGACGGGGTGACGAAGCTTTCTTT
CASSRRGDEAFF
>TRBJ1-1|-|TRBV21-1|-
TGTGCCAGCAGCAAAAACCCAGGGGAAAACACTGAAGCTTTCTTT
CASSKNPGENTEAFF
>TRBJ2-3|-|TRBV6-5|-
TGTGCCAGCAGCCTCACAAGGGGGGGCGCAGATACGCAGTATTTT
CASSLTRGGADTQYF
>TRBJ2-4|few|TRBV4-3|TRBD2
TGCGCCAGCAGCCAATCCCTCGGACTAGCGGGGGATTTAGCCAAAAACATTCAGTACTTC
CASSQSLGLAGDLAKNIQYF
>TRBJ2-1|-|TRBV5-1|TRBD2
TGCGCCAGCAGCTTGGTGGTCCGTCTAGCGGGGATCAATGAGCAGTTCTTC
CASSLVVRLAGINEQFF
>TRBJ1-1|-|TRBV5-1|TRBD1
TGCGCCAGCAGCTTGCCTGACAGGGGCGGCAACACTGAAGCTTTCTTT
CASSLPDRGGNTEAFF
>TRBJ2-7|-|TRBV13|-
TGTGCCAGCAGCTTGGGGAGAAGCTCCTACGAGCAGTACTTC
CASSLGRSSYEQYF
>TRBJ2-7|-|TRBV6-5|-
TGTGCCAGCACCCCGGGGAATTACGAGCAGTACTTC
CASTPGNYEQYF